This is a list of T cell receptor beta chains from one sample in a study of tissue T cells after allogeneic stem cell transplantation. The protocol was immunoSEQ multiplex PCR, while the TCRdb copy is restricted to in-frame clones and leaves out a portion. This table holds under 30,000 clones, 73% found once. Here the sequenced sample was tissue from the ileum, taken at autopsy. The origin of the receptors is a female donor over 55 with lung cancer. CDR3s include the opening cysteine and the closing phenylalanine or tryptophan. The D gene is left open where the match is weak. Clone size is stated in some rows and not others, as once, few, many or a class when expanded.

V gene: TRBV19; clone size: NA; D gene: NA; J gene: TRBJ1-2; CDR3 DNA: TGTGCCAGTAGTATCCGAGGACGGAACTATGGCTACACCTTC; CDR3 protein: CASSIRGRNYGYTF
V gene: TRBV6-1; clone size: once; D gene: NA; J gene: TRBJ1-3; CDR3 DNA: TGTGCCAGCAGTGAGAACACCTCTGGAAACACCATATATTTT; CDR3 protein: CASSENTSGNTIYF
V gene: TRBV27; clone size: NA; D gene: NA; J gene: TRBJ1-4; CDR3 DNA: TGTGCCAGCAGTTTCGGGGCCCGGTACGGGGAAAAACTGTTTTTT; CDR3 protein: CASSFGARYGEKLFF
V gene: TRBV11-2; clone size: NA; D gene: NA; J gene: TRBJ2-1; CDR3 DNA: TGTGCCAGCAGCTTAGGCTCCAGGTTCGATGAGCAGTTCTTC; CDR3 protein: CASSLGSRFDEQFF
V gene: TRBV6-4; clone size: NA; D gene: NA; J gene: TRBJ2-7; CDR3 DNA: TGTGCCAACCTACAGGGACGTAGAACCTACGAGCAGTACTTC; CDR3 protein: CANLQGRRTYEQYF
V gene: TRBV18; clone size: NA; D gene: NA; J gene: TRBJ1-3; CDR3 DNA: TGTGCCAGCTCACCACTCCGGGATTTGCCCCCTGGAAACACCATATATTTT; CDR3 protein: CASSPLRDLPPGNTIYF
V gene: TRBV24-1; clone size: NA; D gene: NA; J gene: TRBJ2-1; CDR3 DNA: TGTGCCACCCGAGGGGGCAATGAGCAGTTCTTC; CDR3 protein: CATRGGNEQFF
V gene: TRBV23-1; clone size: NA; D gene: NA; J gene: TRBJ2-5; CDR3 DNA: TGCGCCAGCAGTCAACCCATCGGGACGGGCCAAGAGACCCAGTACTTC; CDR3 protein: CASSQPIGTGQETQYF
V gene: TRBV5-1; clone size: NA; D gene: NA; J gene: TRBJ2-2; CDR3 DNA: TGCGCCAGCAAACCATCGTCGAACACCGGGGAGCTGTTTTTT; CDR3 protein: CASKPSSNTGELFF
V gene: TRBV25-1; clone size: NA; D gene: NA; J gene: TRBJ1-1; CDR3 DNA: TGTGCCAGCAGTGAAATCGCAACAGGAGACACTGAAGCTTTCTTT; CDR3 protein: CASSEIATGDTEAFF
V gene: TRBV6-5; clone size: NA; D gene: TRBD2; J gene: TRBJ2-7; CDR3 DNA: TGTGCCAGCAGTTACAACCAGCGGGGGGGCGAGCAGTACTTC; CDR3 protein: CASSYNQRGGEQYF
V gene: TRBV19; clone size: NA; D gene: TRBD1; J gene: TRBJ1-2; CDR3 DNA: TGTGCCAGTAGGGCCCAGGGACAGGGGGCGCAGTCCTATGGCTACACCTTC; CDR3 protein: CASRAQGQGAQSYGYTF
V gene: TRBV3-1/TRBV3-2; clone size: NA; D gene: NA; J gene: TRBJ2-7; CDR3 DNA: TGTGCCAGCAGCCAAGGAGGAGTGGGTAGCCCGCAGTACTTC; CDR3 protein: CASSQGGVGSPQYF
V gene: TRBV2; clone size: NA; D gene: NA; J gene: TRBJ2-7; CDR3 DNA: TGTGCCAGCAGTGAGCTTCCAGGGAGGCACGAGCAGTACTTC; CDR3 protein: CASSELPGRHEQYF
V gene: TRBV11-2; clone size: NA; D gene: NA; J gene: TRBJ2-2; CDR3 DNA: TGTGCCAGCAGCCTCCCTTCGGGGAGGGAGCTGTTTTTT; CDR3 protein: CASSLPSGRELFF
V gene: TRBV29-1; clone size: NA; D gene: TRBD2; J gene: TRBJ2-1; CDR3 DNA: TGCAGCGTTGAAGACCCTAGCGGGGCGGCGTACAATGAGCAGTTCTTC; CDR3 protein: CSVEDPSGAAYNEQFF
V gene: TRBV4-2; clone size: once; D gene: TRBD2; J gene: TRBJ2-3; CDR3 DNA: TGTGCCAGCAGCCCGGCAGGGGCTAGCGGGGGGGCTAAGCACTCAGATACGCAGTATTTT; CDR3 protein: CASSPAGASGGAKHSDTQYF
V gene: TRBV5-5; clone size: few; D gene: NA; J gene: TRBJ2-7; CDR3 DNA: TGTGCCAGCAGCCGTACTCCCTCCTACGAGCAGTACTTC; CDR3 protein: CASSRTPSYEQYF
V gene: TRBV19; clone size: NA; D gene: NA; J gene: TRBJ2-2; CDR3 DNA: TGTGCCAGTAAGCGGAAGCCGAACACCGGGGAGCTGTTTTTT; CDR3 protein: CASKRKPNTGELFF
V gene: TRBV6-1; clone size: few; D gene: NA; J gene: TRBJ1-5; CDR3 DNA: TGTGCCAGCAGTGAATTGGGGGAATGGCAGCCCCAGCATTTT; CDR3 protein: CASSELGEWQPQHF
V gene: TRBV15; clone size: medium-sized; D gene: TRBD1; J gene: TRBJ2-7; CDR3 DNA: TGTGCCACCAGCAGAGGGACAGGGATGGACGAGCAGTACTTC; CDR3 protein: CATSRGTGMDEQYF
V gene: TRBV7-2; clone size: few; D gene: NA; J gene: TRBJ1-1; CDR3 DNA: TGTGCCAGCAGCTTATTGAGTCAGGGGAGCACTGAAGCTTTCTTT; CDR3 protein: CASSLLSQGSTEAFF
V gene: TRBV5-3; clone size: NA; D gene: NA; J gene: TRBJ2-7; CDR3 DNA: TGTGCCAGAAGCTTGCTGGGCCGGGCCTACGAGCAGTACTTC; CDR3 protein: CARSLLGRAYEQYF
V gene: TRBV7-9; clone size: large; D gene: NA; J gene: TRBJ1-2; CDR3 DNA: TGTGCCAGCAGCTTAGCCGCCGGAGATGGCTACACCTTC; CDR3 protein: CASSLAAGDGYTF
V gene: TRBV6-2/TRBV6-3; clone size: once; D gene: TRBD2; J gene: TRBJ2-5; CDR3 DNA: TGTGCCAGCAGCCCCCCAGGGGCGGGGGGGCCAGAGACCCAGTACTTC; CDR3 protein: CASSPPGAGGPETQYF
V gene: TRBV24-1; clone size: NA; D gene: TRBD1; J gene: TRBJ2-3; CDR3 DNA: TGTGCCACCAGTGATGCGACAGGGGGCAGCACAGATACGCAGTATTTT; CDR3 protein: CATSDATGGSTDTQYF
V gene: TRBV5-1; clone size: NA; D gene: NA; J gene: TRBJ1-1; CDR3 DNA: TGCGCCAGCAGCAGGACGGAGGACAATCAGAACACTGAAGCTTTCTTT; CDR3 protein: CASSRTEDNQNTEAFF
V gene: TRBV6-5; clone size: few; D gene: NA; J gene: TRBJ1-1; CDR3 DNA: TGTGCCAGCATTCGGCGGAGGCAGGAGAACACTGAAGCTTTCTTT; CDR3 protein: CASIRRRQENTEAFF
V gene: TRBV30; clone size: few; D gene: NA; J gene: TRBJ2-7; CDR3 DNA: TGTGCCTGGAGTTCCCAACGAGGGGCGCATACCTACGAGCAGTACTTC; CDR3 protein: CAWSSQRGAHTYEQYF
V gene: TRBV30; clone size: NA; D gene: TRBD1; J gene: TRBJ1-2; CDR3 DNA: TGTGCCTTACCGGGACAGGGGTTTGGAGGAGGTGGCTACACCTTC; CDR3 protein: CALPGQGFGGGGYTF
V gene: TRBV7-9; clone size: NA; D gene: NA; J gene: TRBJ1-3; CDR3 DNA: TGTGCCAGCAGCTTGCAGGGAGTCTCTGGAAACACCATATATTTT; CDR3 protein: CASSLQGVSGNTIYF
V gene: TRBV15; clone size: NA; D gene: NA; J gene: TRBJ2-7; CDR3 DNA: TGTGCCACCAGCTCGGGGCCTGGGAGCTCCTACGAGCAGTACTTC; CDR3 protein: CATSSGPGSSYEQYF
V gene: TRBV18; clone size: few; D gene: NA; J gene: TRBJ1-5; CDR3 DNA: TGTGCCAGCTCACCAGACCAAAGTGGACATCAGCCCCAGCATTTT; CDR3 protein: CASSPDQSGHQPQHF
V gene: TRBV4-1; clone size: once; D gene: NA; J gene: TRBJ1-6; CDR3 DNA: TGCGCCAGCAGCCCCAATAGACCCATCTCACCCCTCCACTTT; CDR3 protein: CASSPNRPISPLHF
V gene: TRBV3-1/TRBV3-2; clone size: NA; D gene: TRBD1; J gene: TRBJ1-3; CDR3 DNA: TGTGCCAGCAGCCAAGCCGGACAGGGCGGAAACACCATATATTTT; CDR3 protein: CASSQAGQGGNTIYF
V gene: TRBV4-2; clone size: NA; D gene: NA; J gene: TRBJ2-3; CDR3 DNA: TGTGCCAGCAGCCAAGACGATAGCGGAAGGACGCAGTATTTT; CDR3 protein: CASSQDDSGRTQYF